These 6 T cell receptor beta chains were all obtained from the same sample, sequenced in a study of T cells after yellow fever vaccination (dated by TCRdb to the late 2010s). This specimen's treatment or condition label, interpreted: live attenuated yellow fever vaccine strain. The library was generated by 5' RACE. The sequencer listed for this sample is Illumina HiSeq 2500. The raw public data were reprocessed by TCRdb itself: fastp quality trimming at Q25, MiXCR clonotype calling, in-frame beta chains only. Each CDR3 protein gets just one entry, which takes the most common genes and DNA from the rows behind it. The sample table lists about 300,000 distinct CDR3 sequences, around 7% of them with a count of one. The top ten clonotypes cover roughly a sixth of the sample. Sequencing used PBMCs, obtained 35 to 50 days after the first yellow fever vaccination. The receptors were gathered from a young man who received the YFV17D yellow fever vaccine.

The J gene is TRBJ1-5, the V gene TRBV12-3 or TRBV12-4, with 7 bases identical to TRBD1. The CDR3 runs to 15 residues. The V and J ends lost 5 bases and 6 bases, in that order; junction bases with no gene match: 10. In DNA, the CDR3 is TGTGCCAGCAGTGAGGACAGGACCGGGAGTCAGCCCCAGCATTTT. As protein: CASSEDRTGSQPQHF.

The chain recombines TRBV6-6 with TRBJ2-2; D might be TRBD1 (5 bases). This CDR3 is 12 amino acids long. With 7 bases removed from V and 13 bases from J, the gap between germline ends came to 16 bases. In germline, CDR1 is MNHNY, CDR2 SVGAGI (reference sequence). In DNA form, the CDR3 reads TGTGCCAGCATCCGGACACCCCTGGCGCTGTTTTTT. Translating it yields CASIRTPLALFF.

This clonotype was counted many times. The chain joins TRBV5-1 to TRBJ1-6; 9 bases are a match to TRBD1. This CDR3 has 15 residues. With V trimmed by 4 bases and J by 10 bases, 9 bases remained unmatched. The V gene's germline CDR1 is SGHRS and CDR2 YFSETQ. This CDR3 reads CASSRNRGQLSPLHF. CDR3 coding DNA: TGCGCCAGCAGCAGAAACAGGGGGCAGTTATCACCCCTCCACTTT.

This clonotype was detected a few times. This chain uses TRBV11-3 with TRBJ2-2; weak D call: TRBD2 (5 bases). CDR3 length: 15 residues. Trimming removed 3 bases at V and 5 bases at J, with 13 bases between. The germline V gene has CDR1 SGHNT and CDR2 YENEEA. CDR3 residues: CASSFRAPGTGELFF. DNA for the CDR3: TGTGCCAGCAGCTTTAGGGCGCCGGGGACCGGGGAGCTGTTTTTT.

In this sample, this clonotype turned up a few times. CDR3 nucleotide sequence: TGTGCCAGCCGAAGGGCAGGGCGCTACGAGCAGTACGTC. This codes for CASRRAGRYEQYV. The genes are TRBV6-2 or TRBV6-3 and TRBJ2-7; weak D call: TRBD1 (5 bases). CDR1 is MNHEY and CDR2 is SVGEGT in the germline V gene. The CDR3 consists of 13 residues. V lost 8 bases and J 3 bases, leaving 14 bases between the germline ends.

This clonotype was found many times. The chain links TRBV7-6 to TRBJ2-3; 10 nucleotides align to TRBD2. V lost 5 bases, J lost 2 bases, and 7 bases stayed unmatched. There are 16 residues in the CDR3. Germline V lookup: CDR1 SGHVS, CDR2 FNYEAQ. CDR3 sequence reads: CASSPIAGGLTDTQYF. The CDR3 DNA reads TGTGCCAGCAGCCCTATAGCGGGGGGCCTCACAGATACGCAGTATTTT.